Listed here are 28 T cell receptor beta chains from one sample, sequenced in a study of blood T cell repertoires in COVID-19 (dated by TCRdb to about 2020). Library generation was performed with the immunoSEQ multiplex PCR assay. The table was pulled from immuneACCESS by TCRdb, which kept in-frame rearrangements only. Such tables lose some clones; where checked, under half of the loss comes from unresolved V genes, and the rest has no known cause. Recorded for this sample are about 140,000 clones; 60% to 85% of them occurred a single time. More than 3.5% of the sample is in the top ten clones. Sequencing was performed on peripheral blood. Receptors were obtained from a woman of 80 years or more with active or convalescent COVID-19.

V and J are TRBV18 and TRBJ2-7; TRBD2 matches 9 bases. The CDR3 contains 18 residues. The germline V gene has CDR1 KGHSH and CDR2 LQKENI. With V trimmed by 3 bases and J by 3 bases, 15 bases remained unmatched. DNA of the CDR3: TGTGCCAGCTCACCGACGGGGACTAGCCTAAAGACCAACTACGAGCAGTACTTC. Encoded protein: CASSPTGTSLKTNYEQYF.

The rearrangement uses TRBV4-3 and TRBJ2-1, with TRBD2 matching 8 bases. The CDR3 runs 15 residues. Germline V gene data show CDR1 as LGHNA and CDR2 as YSLEER. V shed 1 base, J shed 6 bases, and the junction held 5 bases outside the gene matches. CDR3 residues: CASSQAGGFPNEQFF. For the CDR3, the DNA is TGCGCCAGCAGCCAAGCGGGGGGGTTTCCCAATGAGCAGTTCTTC.

This clone has at least ten counts. This rearrangement joins TRBV7-9 to TRBJ2-2; D unclear. The CDR3 is 13 amino acids. Trimming stripped 4 bases from V and 2 bases from J, with 5 bases between. CDR1 SEHNR and CDR2 FQNEAQ come from the germline V gene (reference sequence). Here the CDR3 DNA reads TGTGCCAGCAGCTCCCTTAACACCGGGGAGCTGTTTTTT. Its protein is CASSSLNTGELFF.

This chain uses TRBV11-3 with TRBJ2-2, with D possibly TRBD2 on 6 matching bases. The length of the CDR3 is 14 residues. Germline CDR1 reads SGHNT; CDR2 reads YENEEA. The V and J ends lost 7 bases and 5 bases respectively, with 14 bases between them. The CDR3 sequence is CASTSGETTGELFF. In nucleotides, the CDR3 is TGTGCCAGCACGTCGGGGGAGACGACCGGGGAGCTGTTTTTT.

This chain uses TRBV7-9 with TRBJ2-5; no clear D gene. The V and J ends lost 4 bases and 2 bases respectively, with 8 bases between them. The CDR3 is made up of 13 amino acids. Germline V gene data show CDR1 as SEHNR and CDR2 as FQNEAQ (reference sequence). The CDR3, as DNA: TGTGCCAGCAGCTCCAGTGTACAAGAGACCCAGTACTTC. This codes for CASSSSVQETQYF.

The chain combines TRBV4-3 with TRBJ1-2; tentative D call: TRBD1 (6 bases). Trimming cost V 4 bases and J 0 bases, with 9 bases left between them. Germline V lookup: CDR1 LGHNA, CDR2 YSLEER. The CDR3 contains 14 residues. The CDR3 DNA follows: TGCGCCAGCAGCCGTGGACAGACTAACTATGGCTACACCTTC. Its protein product is CASSRGQTNYGYTF.

The CDR3 loop reads CATSDLGGSGETQYF. In nucleotides, the CDR3 is TGTGCCACCAGTGATTTAGGGGGTTCCGGAGAGACCCAGTACTTC. V is TRBV24-1 and J is TRBJ2-5; weak D call: TRBD1 (6 bases). The CDR3 is 15 amino acids. Trimming removed 1 base at V and 4 bases at J, with 12 bases between. Looked up from germline, CDR1 is KGHDR and CDR2 is SFDVKD.

The gene calls are TRBV12-3 or TRBV12-4 and TRBJ1-1; the D is unclear. The CDR3 totals 13 residues. V shed 10 bases and J shed 2 bases, with 14 bases lying between them. The CDR3: CATLGGSNTEAFF. Written as DNA, the CDR3 is TGTGCCACCCTAGGAGGGAGTAACACTGAAGCTTTCTTT.

The chain uses TRBV9 and TRBJ2-3; TRBD2 matches at 9 bases. The CDR3 has 16 residues. V was pared by 5 bases and J by 5 bases, with 12 bases of the junction left unmatched. The V gene's germline CDR1 is SGDLS and CDR2 YYNGEE. The CDR3 sequence is CASRGYSGGPQDTQYF. CDR3 in DNA: TGTGCCAGCAGGGGTTACAGCGGGGGGCCTCAAGATACGCAGTATTTT.

This chain joins TRBV24-1 and TRBJ2-5, with a possible D match to TRBD2 (5 bases). Germline CDR1 KGHDR, CDR2 SFDVKD. The CDR3 is 14 residues long. V lost 0 bases and J lost 3, with 7 bases in between. This CDR3 is CATSDLVGEETQYF. The CDR3 DNA sequence: TGTGCCACCAGTGATTTGGTCGGGGAAGAGACCCAGTACTTC.

The J gene is TRBJ1-5, the V gene TRBV5-1; D perhaps matches TRBD1 (5 bases). Trimming pared 2 bases from V and 4 bases from J, leaving 10 bases between. CDR1 is SGHRS and CDR2 is YFSETQ in the germline V gene. CDR3 length equals 14 residues. CDR3 sequence reads: CASSLGDPNQPQHF. CDR3 DNA: TGCGCCAGCAGCTTAGGGGATCCTAATCAGCCCCAGCATTTT.

The chain recombines TRBV28 with TRBJ1-2; 11 positions agree with TRBD1. V trimming: 2 bases; J trimming: 8 bases; junction bases outside the gene matches: 7. Looked up from germline, CDR1 is MDHEN and CDR2 is SYDVKM. The CDR3 loop spans 15 amino acids. CDR3 sequence: CASSLAGQGGRGYTF. CDR3 bases: TGTGCCAGCAGTTTAGCGGGACAGGGGGGTCGAGGCTACACCTTC.

J is TRBJ1-1 and V is TRBV2; D call uncertain. The CDR3 is made up of 12 amino acids. Germline V gene lookup returns CDR1 SNHLY and CDR2 FYNNEI. V lost 3 bases and J lost 7, with 9 bases in between. The CDR3 DNA sequence: TGTGCCAGCAGTGATCTACAGCTTGAAGCTTTCTTT. Its protein is CASSDLQLEAFF.

This clone was recorded once. The chain combines TRBV3-1 (or the pseudogene TRBV3-2) with TRBJ1-6, with D possibly TRBD1 on 5 matching bases. V was shortened by 0 bases and J by 8 bases, with 14 bases between the two germline ends. The CDR3 extends over 16 amino acids. The V gene's germline CDR1 is LGHDT and CDR2 YNNKEL (reference sequence). As DNA, the CDR3 is TGTGCCAGCAGCCAAGATGTGTGGGGACTAGATTCACCCCTCCACTTT. Its translation is CASSQDVWGLDSPLHF.

V gene TRBV28 combines with J gene TRBJ1-1; 9 nucleotides line up with TRBD1. V was clipped by 5 bases and J by 7 bases; unmatched bases: 11. The CDR3 runs 15 residues. Germline CDR1 is MDHEN and CDR2 is SYDVKM. The CDR3 nucleotides read TGTGCCAGCAGTCCCCACGGGACAGGGCTCAGTGAAGCTTTCTTT. This codes for CASSPHGTGLSEAFF.

The chain is built from TRBV3-1 (or the pseudogene TRBV3-2) and TRBJ1-2; D is ambiguous. Germline-derived CDR1 and CDR2 are LGHDT and YNNKEL (reference sequence). V was cut by 6 bases and J by 2 bases, with 13 bases left in between. The CDR3 length is 14 residues. The CDR3 region is CASRHRGENYGYTF. CDR3 nucleotides: TGTGCCAGCAGGCATCGTGGGGAGAACTATGGCTACACCTTC.

V gene TRBV9 combines with J gene TRBJ2-3; D call uncertain. The CDR3 length is 14 residues. CDR1 is SGDLS, CDR2 YYNGEE, per germline. V lost 0 bases and J 0 bases, leaving 5 bases between the germline ends. The DNA for the CDR3 is TGTGCCAGCAGCGTAGGAGTTAGCACAGATACGCAGTATTTT. Encoded protein: CASSVGVSTDTQYF.

J is TRBJ2-7 and V is TRBV5-1, with 8 bases identical to TRBD2. V was pared by 5 bases and J by 7 bases, with 11 bases of the junction left unmatched. The CDR3 is made up of 14 amino acids. The germline V gene has CDR1 SGHRS and CDR2 YFSETQ. The CDR3 is CASRPDAGGSEQYF. CDR3 in DNA: TGCGCCAGCAGACCGGATGCGGGGGGATCTGAGCAGTACTTC.

The V call is TRBV12-3 or TRBV12-4, the J call TRBJ2-7; tentative D call: TRBD1 (7 bases). V was trimmed by 6 bases and J by 6 bases, leaving 12 bases between them. The length of the CDR3 is 12 residues. The CDR3, as DNA: TGTGCCAGCAGGACAGGGCGGGGCGAGCAGTACTTC. Encoded protein: CASRTGRGEQYF.

The chain is built from TRBV2 and TRBJ1-1; the D gene is possibly TRBD1 (5 bases). This CDR3 contains 14 residues. The germline V gene has CDR1 SNHLY and CDR2 FYNNEI. Between the trimmed V and J ends, which lost 7 bases and 0 bases, there was a span of 12 bases. The CDR3 protein is CASNPTRVNTEAFF. The DNA of the CDR3 is TGTGCCAGCAACCCGACCAGGGTGAACACTGAAGCTTTCTTT.

This chain connects TRBV10-2 to TRBJ2-7, with 11 nucleotides matching TRBD1. V shed 6 bases and J 5 bases; nucleotides not matched to a gene: 9. Germline loops: CDR1 WSHSY, CDR2 SAAADI. This CDR3 has 15 residues. The CDR3 bases are TGCGCCAGCAGCGATAACGGACAGGGGGCCCACGAGCAGTACTTC. Translating it yields CASSDNGQGAHEQYF.

Comments on this clone: The junction and the germline gene differ at one end; a read error may be behind it. The chain uses TRBV7-7 and TRBJ2-7; TRBD1 might be the D (6 bases). Germline V gene sequence: CDR1 SSHAT, CDR2 FNYEAQ (reference sequence). The length of the CDR3 is 16 residues. CDR3 nucleotide sequence: TGTGCTAGCAGGGGACAAGGGACGGAAGTTACCTACGAGCAGTACTTC. This encodes CASRGQGTEVTYEQYF.

As DNA, the CDR3 is TGTGCCAGCAGCCTAATTACAGTCTACGAGCAGTACTTC. Translated: CASSLITVYEQYF. V usage is TRBV5-6 and J usage is TRBJ2-7, with unresolved D. V was cut by 4 bases and J by 3 bases, with 11 bases left in between. This CDR3 has 13 residues. Germline lookup yields CDR1 SGHDT and CDR2 YYEEEE. Using reference TRBV5-6 and TRBJ2-7 for the parts outside the CDR3, the full variable domain is DAGVTQSPTHLIKTRGQQVTLRCSPKSGHDTVSWYQQALGQGPQFIFQYYEEEERQRGNFPDRFSGHQFPNYSSELNVNALLLGDSALYLCASSLITVYEQYFGPGTRLTVT.

This clone showed up just once. The rearrangement links TRBV5-1 to TRBJ2-3, with 8 bases fitting TRBD1. The CDR3 contains 17 residues. V was pared by 2 bases and J by 0 bases, with 8 bases of the junction left unmatched. Looked up from germline, CDR1 is SGHRS and CDR2 is YFSETQ. CDR3 in amino acids: CASSFGTGRTSTDTQYF. As DNA, the CDR3 is TGCGCCAGCAGCTTTGGGACAGGCCGCACCAGCACAGATACGCAGTATTTT.

The rearrangement joins TRBV6-5 to TRBJ1-6, with D maybe TRBD1 (5 bases). In germline, CDR1 is MNHEY, CDR2 SVGAGI. The V and J ends lost 8 bases and 6 bases respectively, with 14 bases between them. The CDR3 covers 14 residues. The DNA for the CDR3 is TGTGCCAGCGGCGAGACAGTGTCTAATTCACCCCTCCACTTT. Protein: CASGETVSNSPLHF.

CDR3 sequence (DNA): TGCGCCAGCAGCGGAAAGCAGGGTATAGAGACCCAGTACTTC. It translates to CASSGKQGIETQYF. This rearrangement joins TRBV5-1 to TRBJ2-5, with D perhaps matching TRBD1 (5 bases). Germline loops: CDR1 SGHRS, CDR2 YFSETQ. This CDR3 spans 14 amino acids. Trimming stripped 4 bases from V and 4 bases from J, with 14 bases between.

The chain uses TRBV6-5 and TRBJ1-3, with 9 bases lining up with TRBD1. Germline assignment: CDR1 MNHEY and CDR2 SVGAGI. The CDR3 covers 15 residues. With 6 bases clipped from V and 1 base from J, the junction kept 4 bases outside the gene matches. The CDR3 is CASRGQGVSGNTIYF. CDR3 DNA sequence: TGTGCCAGCAGGGGACAGGGTGTATCTGGAAACACCATATATTTT.

The CDR3 DNA is TGTGCCAGTAAAGACGGACAGGGTGGTGAAAAACTGTTTTTT. It translates to CASKDGQGGEKLFF. This chain connects TRBV19 to TRBJ1-4, with 8 bases identical to TRBD1. The CDR3 is 14 amino acids. Looked up from germline, CDR1 is LNHDA and CDR2 is SQIVND (reference sequence). J gave up 7 bases and V 7 bases, and 8 bases lay outside the gene matches. Drawing the rest from reference TRBV19 and TRBJ1-4, the complete variable domain is DGGITQSPKYLFRKEGQNVTLSCEQNLNHDAMYWYRQDPGQGLRLIYYSQIVNDFQKGDIAEGYSVSREKKESFPLTVTSAQKNPTAFYLCASKDGQGGEKLFFGSGTQLSVL.